This T cell receptor (beta chain) comes out of a study of blood T cell repertoires in COVID-19. Across the whole study: Material from acute and convalescent COVID-19 was sourced from the United States, Italy and Spain. T cells, B-cell-depleted T cells, or PBMCs supplied cDNA or gDNA.

V was clipped by 7 bases and J by 4 bases, with 16 bases between them. Germline V CDR1 and CDR2: MNHEY, SVGAGI. The CDR3 totals 14 residues. Authors' data handling: Scientists estimated how many nucleated cells there were by amplifying reference gene primers. Sequencing used immunoSEQ multiplex PCR; TCRdb keeps in-frame clones, though not all of them. That table gives V, J and clone size, and the DNA gave D and trimming. The repertoire consists of fewer than 120,000 clones, with approximately 67% occurring once and the leading ten covering more than 7.5%. J is TRBJ1-1 and V is TRBV6-5, with a possible D match to TRBD1 (5 bases). Sequences were obtained from peripheral blood. The sequence was collected from a woman aged 55-70 years with acute or convalescent COVID-19. CDR3 sequence: CASKGRQRSTEAFF. As DNA, the CDR3 is TGTGCCAGCAAAGGACGACAGAGATCCACTGAAGCTTTCTTT.